This T cell receptor beta chain was documented in a study of a mutant IDH1 vaccine in newly diagnosed glioma. Sequencing was performed with immunoSEQ multiplex PCR; in TCRdb, only in-frame clones are kept and a portion is missing. Altogether about 46,000 clones are present, 80% to 95% being singletons, with the ten largest covering around 2%. This CDR3 has 14 amino acids. Trimming pared 3 bases from V and 3 bases from J, leaving 13 bases between. CDR1 is SQVTM, CDR2 ANQGSEA, per germline. Time point described: week 35, safety follow-up. It was 300 ug of mutant IDH1 20-mer peptide that made up each vaccine dose, given with topical imiquimod. Notes on this clone: What it binds is not known.

This chain links TRBV29-1 with TRBJ2-3; tentatively, D is TRBD1 (6 bases). This clonotype originated in a man aged 45-65 years with glioma. The specimen comprised PBMCs, sampled from a glioma patient whose treatment included an IDH1 peptide vaccine. The CDR3 DNA reads as TGCAGCGTTGACAACCCCCAGGGGACAGATACGCAGTATTTT. Translating it yields CSVDNPQGTDTQYF.